This T cell receptor beta chain was retrieved from a study of T cells in Graves' hyperthyroidism and ophthalmopathy. Trimming cost V 1 base and J 5 bases, with 9 bases left between them. Per the germline V gene, CDR1 is SGHDN and CDR2 is FVKESK. The CDR3 totals 14 residues. Amplification targeted TCR beta CDR3 regions from RNA transcripts. The study used the HTBI primer set for a first-round RT-PCR of the TCR CDR3. TCRdb itself ran the multiplex PCR reads through MiXCR, one entry per CDR3 protein. The sample holds roughly 150,000 distinct CDR3 sequences, about a tenth seen once. Source material: blood. The chain links TRBV14 to TRBJ2-1; D call uncertain. This sequence was found in a woman aged 18-29 years with Graves' hyperthyroidism that later progressed to Graves' ophthalmopathy. The CDR3 protein is CASSQVIGDNEQFF. The CDR3 region has the DNA TGTGCCAGCAGCCAAGTTATTGGGGACAATGAGCAGTTCTTC.